The sample holds a few counts of the clone carrying this T cell receptor beta chain. Its specificity is unknown. The sample is drawn from a study of Ad26.COV2.S vaccination and SARS-CoV-2 variants. Study as a whole: Ad26.COV2.S shots went into the muscle once or twice, 56 days apart. Findings and caveats of the study: Substantial breadth was reportedly displayed by spike-specific CD8+ and CD4+ T cell responses after vaccination. Vaccine recipients surpassed placebo recipients in spike-specific TCR breadth.

Treatment noted: approximately 18 received Ad26.COV2.S at low or high dose, single or two shots; 5 received placebo; per-sample allocation not given. Day 63 following the first vaccine or placebo injection was when the samples were taken. Clones were read by immunoSEQ multiplex PCR, and TCRdb kept only the in-frame ones, dropping some. In the table there are some 410,000 clones, roughly 90% of which are singletons. Germline CDR1 and CDR2: SGHDT and YYEEEE. CDR3 length equals 15 residues. The junction had 8 bases not matched to a gene; V was cut back by 4 bases and J by 3 bases. The chain couples TRBV5-6 to TRBJ2-7, with 9 bases fitting TRBD1. This clonotype was sampled from a person between 18 and 60 years old who received the Ad26.COV2.S COVID-19 vaccine or a placebo. This material consisted of peripheral blood, taken in a trial of Ad26.COV2.S vaccine versus placebo. The CDR3 region has the DNA TGTGCCAGCAGCGGAGGGACAGGGAAATTCTACGAGCAGTACTTC. Protein product: CASSGGTGKFYEQYF.